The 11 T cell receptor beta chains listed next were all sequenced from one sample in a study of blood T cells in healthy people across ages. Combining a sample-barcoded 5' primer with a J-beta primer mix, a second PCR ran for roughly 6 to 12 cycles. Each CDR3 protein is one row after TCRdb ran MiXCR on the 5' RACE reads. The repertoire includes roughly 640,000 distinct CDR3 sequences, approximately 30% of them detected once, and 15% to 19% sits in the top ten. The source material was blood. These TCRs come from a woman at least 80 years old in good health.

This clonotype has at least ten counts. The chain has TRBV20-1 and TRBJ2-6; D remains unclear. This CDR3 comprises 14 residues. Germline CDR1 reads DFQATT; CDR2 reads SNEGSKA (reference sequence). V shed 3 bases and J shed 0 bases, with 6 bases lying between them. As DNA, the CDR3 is TGCAGTGCTAGTTCACGCTCTGGGGCCAACGTCCTGACTTTC. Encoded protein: CSASSRSGANVLTF.

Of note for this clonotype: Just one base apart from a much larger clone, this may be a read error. CDR3 sequence: CASGWTSGGVWLETQYF. CDR3 DNA sequence: TGCGCCAGCGGCTGGACTAGCGGGGGAGTCTGGTTGGAGACCCAGTACTTC. The chain couples TRBV5-1 to TRBJ2-5, with 13 bases aligning to TRBD2. Trimming removed 7 bases from V and 5 bases from J; junction bases left unmatched: 14. CDR1 and CDR2 (germline): SGHRS, YFSETQ. The CDR3 length is 17 residues.

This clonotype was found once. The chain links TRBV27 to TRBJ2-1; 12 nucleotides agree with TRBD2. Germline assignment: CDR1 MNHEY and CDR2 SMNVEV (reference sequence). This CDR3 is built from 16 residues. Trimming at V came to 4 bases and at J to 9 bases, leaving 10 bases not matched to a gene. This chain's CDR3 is CASSSGTSGWGGEQFF. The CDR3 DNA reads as TGTGCCAGCAGTTCCGGGACTAGCGGGTGGGGTGGTGAGCAGTTCTTC.

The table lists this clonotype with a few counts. The CDR3 coding sequence is TGTGCCAGCAGCTTGATTCCGGCCGGGGAGCTGTTTTTT. This codes for CASSLIPAGELFF. This rearrangement joins TRBV5-6 to TRBJ2-2; D not resolved. CDR3 length: 13 amino acids. V shed 1 base and J shed 6 bases, with 7 bases lying between them. The germline gives CDR1 SGHDT, CDR2 YYEEEE.

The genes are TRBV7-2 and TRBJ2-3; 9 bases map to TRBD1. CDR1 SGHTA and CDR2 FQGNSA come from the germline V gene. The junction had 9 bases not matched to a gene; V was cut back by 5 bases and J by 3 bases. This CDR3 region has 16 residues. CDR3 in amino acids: CASSLGQGKGTDTQYF. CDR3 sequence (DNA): TGTGCCAGCAGCCTTGGACAGGGGAAGGGGACAGATACGCAGTATTTT.

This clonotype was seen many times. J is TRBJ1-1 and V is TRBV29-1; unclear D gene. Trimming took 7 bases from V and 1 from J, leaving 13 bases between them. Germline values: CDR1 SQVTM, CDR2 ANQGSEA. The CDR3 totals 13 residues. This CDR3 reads CSGDTTGNTEAFF. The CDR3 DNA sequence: TGCAGCGGCGACACGACTGGGAACACTGAAGCTTTCTTT.

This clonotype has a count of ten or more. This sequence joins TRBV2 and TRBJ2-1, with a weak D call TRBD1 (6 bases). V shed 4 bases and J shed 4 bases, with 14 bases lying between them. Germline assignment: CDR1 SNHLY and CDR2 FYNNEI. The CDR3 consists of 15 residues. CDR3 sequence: CASSADRDTYNEQFF. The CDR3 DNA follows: TGTGCCAGCAGTGCAGACCGGGACACATACAATGAGCAGTTCTTC.

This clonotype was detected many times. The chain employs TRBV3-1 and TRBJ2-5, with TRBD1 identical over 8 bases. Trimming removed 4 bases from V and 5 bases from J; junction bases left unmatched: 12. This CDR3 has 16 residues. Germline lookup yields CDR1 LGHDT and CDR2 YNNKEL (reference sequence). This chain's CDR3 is CASSLQQGGGRETQYF. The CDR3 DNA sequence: TGTGCCAGCAGCCTCCAACAGGGGGGCGGTCGGGAGACCCAGTACTTC.

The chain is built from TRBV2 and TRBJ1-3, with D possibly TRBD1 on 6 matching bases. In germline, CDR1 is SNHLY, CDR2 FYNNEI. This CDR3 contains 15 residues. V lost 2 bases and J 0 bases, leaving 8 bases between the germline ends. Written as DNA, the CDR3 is TGTGCCAGCAGTGAACAGGGGATCTCTGGAAACACCATATATTTT. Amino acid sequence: CASSEQGISGNTIYF.

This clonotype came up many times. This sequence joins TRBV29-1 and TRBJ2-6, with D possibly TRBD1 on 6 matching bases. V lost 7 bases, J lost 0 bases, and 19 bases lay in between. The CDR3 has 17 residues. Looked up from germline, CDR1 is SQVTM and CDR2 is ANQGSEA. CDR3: CSGGDMGPLSGANVLTF. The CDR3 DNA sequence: TGCAGCGGTGGGGACATGGGGCCCCTCTCTGGGGCCAACGTCCTGACTTTC.

The CDR3 loop reads CASSRGFYGYTF. The CDR3 DNA reads TGTGCCAGCAGTCGGGGCTTTTATGGCTACACCTTC. This sequence joins TRBV12-3 or TRBV12-4 and TRBJ1-2; tentative D call: TRBD1 (5 bases). V lost 5 bases and J lost 5, with 9 bases in between. CDR3 length equals 12 residues.